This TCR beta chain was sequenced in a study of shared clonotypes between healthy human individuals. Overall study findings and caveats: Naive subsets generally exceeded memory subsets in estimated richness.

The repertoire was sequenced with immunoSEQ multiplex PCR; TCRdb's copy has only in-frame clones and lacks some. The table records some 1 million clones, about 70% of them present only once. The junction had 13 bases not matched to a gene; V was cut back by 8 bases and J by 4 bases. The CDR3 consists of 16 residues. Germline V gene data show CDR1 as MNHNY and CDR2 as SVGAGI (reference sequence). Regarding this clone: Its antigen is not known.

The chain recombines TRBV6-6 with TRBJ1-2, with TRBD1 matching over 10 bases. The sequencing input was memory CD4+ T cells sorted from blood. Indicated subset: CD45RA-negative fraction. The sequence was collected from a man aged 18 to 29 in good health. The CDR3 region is CASASNPRDRGYGYTF. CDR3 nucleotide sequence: TGTGCCAGCGCGAGCAATCCCCGGGACAGGGGCTATGGCTACACCTTC.